The 21 T cell receptor beta chains below all came from one sample that was sequenced in a study of T cell responses to AZD1222 COVID-19 vaccine. Generated by immunoSEQ multiplex PCR, the TCRdb table keeps only in-frame clones and is missing some. The sample contains fewer than 150,000 clones, about 89% of which appear only once. Sequences were derived from peripheral blood, sampled on day 0 of AZD1222 vaccination. These receptors were taken from an adult in good health.

This chain connects TRBV19 to TRBJ1-6, with D hard to call. Germline CDR1 reads LNHDA; CDR2 reads SQIVND (reference sequence). The CDR3 has 13 amino acids. V dropped 7 bases and J dropped 9 bases, with 13 bases sitting between them. The CDR3 DNA is TGTGCCAGTACCAAGACACGGGGTTCACCCCTCCACTTT. Translated, it gives CASTKTRGSPLHF.

On this clone itself: At one end, the junction sequence differs from germline, possibly due to a read error. The chain couples TRBV30 to TRBJ1-1; D gene ambiguous. Germline values: CDR1 GTSNPN, CDR2 SVGIG (reference sequence). This CDR3 spans 12 amino acids. DNA for the CDR3: TGTGCCCGGAGATCCGGTAGCACTGAAGCTTTCTTT. Translation gives CARRSGSTEAFF.

The chain has TRBV6-5 and TRBJ2-1; the D is unclear. In germline, CDR1 is MNHEY, CDR2 SVGAGI. CDR3 size: 12 residues. Trimming took 8 bases from V and 5 from J, leaving 10 bases between them. Here the CDR3 DNA reads TGTGCCAGCTCGGGTTTCAACAATGAGCAGTTCTTC. Translated, it gives CASSGFNNEQFF.

This sequence joins TRBV4-1 and TRBJ2-7; 9 bases fit TRBD2. CDR1 MGHRA and CDR2 YSYEKL come from the germline V gene. With V trimmed by 3 bases and J by 3 bases, 6 bases remained unmatched. There are 15 residues in the CDR3. The CDR3 is CASSHPAGGVYEQYF. CDR3 sequence (DNA): TGCGCCAGCAGCCACCCTGCGGGGGGGGTCTACGAGCAGTACTTC.

On this clone: A junction boundary mismatches the germline segment, possibly from a read error. J is TRBJ2-1 and V is TRBV7-7, with 15 bases identical to TRBD2. Per germline, CDR1 SSHAT and CDR2 FNYEAQ (reference sequence). This CDR3 has 15 amino acids. The CDR3 bases are TGTGCTAGCAGCTCCGGGGGACTAGCGGGAGGTGAGCAGTTCTTC. It is translated as CASSSGGLAGGEQFF. The complete variable domain, with remaining parts taken from reference TRBV7-7 and TRBJ2-1, reads GAGVSQSPRYKVTKRGQDVTLRCDPISSHATLYWYQQALGQGPEFLTYFNYEAQPDKSGLPSDRFSAERPEGSISTLTIQRTEQRDSAMYRCASSSGGLAGGEQFFGPGTRLTVL.

The chain has TRBV13 and TRBJ2-7; D not certain. This CDR3 region has 12 residues. Between the trimmed V and J ends, which lost 0 bases and 3 bases, there was a span of 3 bases. Germline V gives CDR1 PRHDT, CDR2 FYEKMQ (reference sequence). CDR3 sequence reads: CASSLGGYEQYF. The CDR3 nucleotides read TGTGCCAGCAGCTTAGGTGGCTACGAGCAGTACTTC. Together with reference TRBV13 and TRBJ2-7, the CDR3 gives the full variable domain: AAGVIQSPRHLIKEKRETATLKCYPIPRHDTVYWYQQGPGQDPQFLISFYEKMQSDKGSIPDRFSAQQFSDYHSELNMSSLELGDSALYFCASSLGGYEQYFGPGTRLTVT.

This clone was seen a handful of times. This chain connects TRBV12-3 or TRBV12-4 to TRBJ2-7; perhaps D is TRBD1 or TRBD2 (5 bases each). The germline V and J ends were trimmed by 3 bases and 6 bases, with 12 bases remaining between them. The CDR3 has 13 residues. DNA of the CDR3: TGTGCCAGCAGTTTCGGGACGGCTAGCGAGCAGTACTTC. This gives the protein CASSFGTASEQYF.

The CDR3 reads CASSPTGGVGEKLFF. The DNA for the CDR3 is TGTGCCAGCAGTCCCACAGGGGGCGTAGGTGAAAAACTGTTTTTT. The V gene is TRBV7-2, the J gene TRBJ1-4; 9 nucleotides match TRBD1. V lost 6 bases and J lost 7; bases outside the gene matches: 9. This CDR3 is 15 amino acids long. CDR1 and CDR2 (germline): SGHTA, FQGNSA.

The chain couples TRBV9 to TRBJ1-3; 7 nucleotides agree with TRBD1. The CDR3 length is 21 residues. V lost 4 bases and J lost 0; bases outside the gene matches: 22. In germline, CDR1 is SGDLS, CDR2 YYNGEE. The CDR3: CASSSRSGGYRGAYSGNTIYF. The CDR3 DNA follows: TGTGCCAGCAGCTCCAGGTCTGGGGGGTACAGGGGCGCTTACTCTGGAAACACCATATATTTT.

V gene TRBV15 combines with J gene TRBJ1-3, with 7 bases fitting TRBD1. Germline CDR1 is LNHNV and CDR2 is YYDKDF (reference sequence). The CDR3 sequence is 16 residues long. Trimming took 2 bases from V and 2 from J; bases not matched to a gene: 6. The CDR3 sequence is CATSRTSGTAGNTIYF. DNA for the CDR3: TGTGCCACCAGCAGAACATCCGGGACAGCTGGAAACACCATATATTTT. Together with reference TRBV15 and TRBJ1-3, the CDR3 gives the full variable domain: DAMVIQNPRYQVTQFGKPVTLSCSQTLNHNVMYWYQQKSSQAPKLLFHYYDKDFNNEADTPDNFQSRRPNTSFCFLDIRSPGLGDTAMYLCATSRTSGTAGNTIYFGEGSWLTVV.

This chain links TRBV19 with TRBJ2-1; 14 bases agree with TRBD2. The CDR3 is 15 residues long. The J segment lost 9 bases and the V segment lost 7 bases, leaving 8 bases of the junction unmatched. Germline V gives CDR1 LNHDA, CDR2 SQIVND (reference sequence). The CDR3 reads CASTPGTSGRGEQFF. The CDR3 DNA reads TGTGCCAGTACCCCCGGGACTAGCGGGAGAGGTGAGCAGTTCTTC.

As concerns this clone: Its ends do not fully match the called genes, so a read error is possible. This chain connects TRBV6-4 to TRBJ2-1; no firm D call. This CDR3 has 14 residues. Per the germline V gene, CDR1 is MRHNA and CDR2 is SNTAGT. The CDR3 coding sequence is TGTGCCAGCAGTGACTTATTTAAGGGTCCCGATCTCCTCTTC. Protein product: CASSDLFKGPDLLF.

This clone was seen ten or more times. The chain uses TRBV18 and TRBJ2-5, with TRBD2 matching over 7 bases. CDR1 and CDR2 (germline): KGHSH, LQKENI. This CDR3 has 15 residues. V was pared by 6 bases and J by 2 bases, with 9 bases of the junction left unmatched. CDR3 sequence (DNA): TGTGCCAGCTCCCCGACCCCGGGGGGTCAAGAGACCCAGTACTTC. Its protein is CASSPTPGGQETQYF.

The chain combines TRBV15 with TRBJ2-7; TRBD2 aligns across 9 bases. Germline CDR1 LNHNV, CDR2 YYDKDF (reference sequence). The CDR3 contains 17 residues. The V segment lost 0 bases and the J segment 7 bases; nucleotides outside the gene matches: 13. CDR3 coding DNA: TGTGCCACCAGCAGAGATAGTTTCGCGGGGGGGCCTGAGGAGCAGTACTTC. This encodes CATSRDSFAGGPEEQYF.

The chain uses TRBV19 and TRBJ2-3; no clear D. V was shortened by 7 bases and J by 6 bases, with 14 bases between the two germline ends. This CDR3 contains 13 residues. From germline, CDR1 is LNHDA and CDR2 SQIVND (reference sequence). CDR3 sequence (DNA): TGTGCCAGTACCGGGCCGCCTTTGGATACGCAGTATTTT. Its protein product is CASTGPPLDTQYF. Together with reference TRBV19 and TRBJ2-3, the CDR3 gives the full variable domain: DGGITQSPKYLFRKEGQNVTLSCEQNLNHDAMYWYRQDPGQGLRLIYYSQIVNDFQKGDIAEGYSVSREKKESFPLTVTSAQKNPTAFYLCASTGPPLDTQYFGPGTRLTVL.

The chain uses TRBV5-1 and TRBJ2-7; 7 positions agree with TRBD1. The CDR3 consists of 15 residues. Trimming removed 1 base from V and 4 bases from J; junction bases left unmatched: 8. Germline lookup yields CDR1 SGHRS and CDR2 YFSETQ. DNA for the CDR3: TGCGCCAGCAGCTTGTCCGGGACAGCACCGTACGAGCAGTACTTC. It codes for CASSLSGTAPYEQYF.

The chain combines TRBV6-4 with TRBJ2-2; 8 bases agree with TRBD2. The CDR3 has 15 residues. CDR1 is MRHNA, CDR2 SNTAGT, per germline. J was trimmed by 3 bases and V by 4 bases; bases with no gene match: 4. CDR3 amino acids: CASSGGLDDTGELFF. In DNA form, the CDR3 reads TGTGCCAGCAGTGGGGGACTAGACGACACCGGGGAGCTGTTTTTT.

This chain joins TRBV6-5 and TRBJ1-1; 8 positions match TRBD1. V was pared by 4 bases and J by 2 bases, with 6 bases of the junction left unmatched. Germline-derived CDR1 and CDR2 are MNHEY and SVGAGI. The CDR3 runs to 15 residues. The CDR3 loop is CASSSPQGVNTEAFF. The CDR3 nucleotides are TGTGCCAGCAGTTCGCCACAGGGGGTCAACACTGAAGCTTTCTTT.

The chain joins TRBV6-5 to TRBJ2-5, with 7 nucleotides matching TRBD2. V trimming: 8 bases; J trimming: 0 bases; junction bases outside the gene matches: 9. The germline CDR1 and CDR2 sequences are MNHEY and SVGAGI. This CDR3 comprises 15 residues. CDR3 DNA: TGTGCCAGCGGCGGGAGAGGTGGACACCAAGAGACCCAGTACTTC. Its translation: CASGGRGGHQETQYF.

The chain carries TRBV5-1 and TRBJ1-2; 7 positions agree with TRBD1. The CDR3 covers 13 residues. CDR1 SGHRS and CDR2 YFSETQ come from the germline V gene. V lost 2 bases, J lost 4 bases, and 2 bases stayed unmatched. The CDR3 DNA reads TGCGCCAGCAGCTTACAGGGGATCTATGGCTACACCTTC. Translated: CASSLQGIYGYTF.

The chain is built from TRBV29-1 and TRBJ2-4; no clear D. Deletions cut 5 bases from V and 2 bases from J, with 10 bases between. The CDR3 covers 13 residues. The germline V gene has CDR1 SQVTM and CDR2 ANQGSEA. The CDR3 region is CSVMAKTKNIQYF. The CDR3 bases are TGCAGCGTTATGGCCAAGACCAAAAACATTCAGTACTTC. Looking up the rest from reference TRBV29-1 and TRBJ2-4 gives the full variable domain: SAVISQKPSRDICQRGTSLTIQCQVDSQVTMMFWYRQQPGQSLTLIATANQGSEATYESGFVIDKFPISRPNLTFSTLTVSNMSPEDSSIYLCSVMAKTKNIQYFGAGTRLSVL.